This T cell receptor beta chain was observed in a study of identical twins. With regard to this clonotype: As yet, its antigen is unknown.

The J segment lost 2 bases and the V segment lost 6 bases, leaving 12 bases of the junction unmatched. Germline CDR1 SQVTM, CDR2 ANQGSEA. The CDR3 runs to 16 residues. Each CDR3 protein gets one entry after TCRdb re-called the 5' RACE reads with MiXCR. Altogether 250,000 to 300,000 distinct CDR3 sequences are present, just under 9.5% being singletons, with the ten largest covering 7% to 8.5%. The study's findings and limits: Models came in too low on out-of-frame TCR alpha sharing in monozygotic twins. While abundant cord blood beta clonotypes carried fewer insertions, memory repertoires showed no such pattern.

The sample also formed part of further work on yellow fever vaccine responses in identical twins.

The chain is built from TRBV29-1 and TRBJ2-5, with 10 bases identical to TRBD2. This clonotype originated in a woman aged 18-29 years in good health. The specimen sequenced was CD8+ T cells sorted from blood. CDR3 region: CSVTPAASGRQETQYF. CDR3 coding DNA: TGCAGCGTCACACCCGCGGCTAGCGGGAGACAAGAGACCCAGTACTTC.